The 20 T cell receptor beta chains below were found in one sample sequenced in a study of T cell responses to AZD1222 COVID-19 vaccine. Sequenced by immunoSEQ multiplex PCR; TCRdb stores in-frame clones only, minus some. The table records 95,000 to 110,000 clones, roughly 90% of them present only once. Sequenced material: peripheral blood, taken 28 days after the second AZD1222 dose. Receptors were obtained from an adult who received the AZD1222 COVID-19 vaccine.

The chain links TRBV6-6 to TRBJ1-5; no firm D call. The germline CDR1 and CDR2 sequences are MNHNY and SVGAGI (reference sequence). V was cut by 2 bases and J by 6 bases, with 17 bases left in between. The CDR3 runs to 16 residues. CDR3 nucleotides: TGTGCCAGCAGTTACGGAAACACTGGAGAATTTCAGCCCCAGCATTTT. Protein sequence: CASSYGNTGEFQPQHF.

The gene calls are TRBV2 and TRBJ1-1; maybe TRBD1 (5 bases). The V end lost 10 bases, the J end lost 7 bases, and 13 bases lay between the germline ends. CDR1 and CDR2 (germline): SNHLY, FYNNEI. The CDR3 has 11 residues. The CDR3 bases are TGTGCCACCAACGAGGGGTTTGAAGCTTTCTTT. It is translated as CATNEGFEAFF.

V gene TRBV5-1 combines with J gene TRBJ2-7; D is unresolved. This CDR3 is built from 17 residues. Per the germline V gene, CDR1 is SGHRS and CDR2 is YFSETQ. The V and J ends lost 4 bases and 0 bases respectively, with 20 bases between them. This chain's CDR3 is CASSLPKGRTLSYEQYF. CDR3 nucleotides: TGCGCCAGCAGCCTGCCGAAGGGTAGGACCCTCTCCTACGAGCAGTACTTC.

The rearrangement links TRBV2 to TRBJ1-1; D not certain. V lost 7 bases to trimming and J lost 7 bases, with 19 bases between them. There are 14 residues in the CDR3. The germline V gene encodes CDR1 SNHLY and CDR2 FYNNEI. CDR3 residues: CASMDGLRTREAFF. CDR3 in DNA: TGTGCCAGCATGGACGGACTACGGACCCGTGAAGCTTTCTTT.

The chain couples TRBV6-5 to TRBJ1-5; D gene unclear. The CDR3 is made up of 15 amino acids. The germline V and J ends were trimmed by 6 bases and 0 bases, with 12 bases remaining between them. Looked up from germline, CDR1 is MNHEY and CDR2 is SVGAGI. The CDR3 bases are TGTGCCAGCAGGCCCAAAGAGTATAGCAATCAGCCCCAGCATTTT. Its translation is CASRPKEYSNQPQHF.

The V and J genes are TRBV24-1 and TRBJ2-5; 7 nucleotides line up with TRBD2. CDR1 is KGHDR, CDR2 SFDVKD, per germline. CDR3 length equals 15 residues. Germline trimming cut 0 bases from V and 5 bases from J; bases unmatched to any gene: 5. The CDR3 region is CATSDLREGPETQYF. DNA for the CDR3: TGTGCCACCAGTGATTTGAGGGAGGGTCCGGAGACCCAGTACTTC.

The CDR3 nucleotides read TGTGCCAGCAGCGTAGGATGGGGTAGCGGGAGCTCCTACAATGAGCAGTTCTTC. Its translation is CASSVGWGSGSSYNEQFF. The chain uses TRBV9 and TRBJ2-1, with 9 bases identical to TRBD2. This CDR3 has 18 amino acids. The junction had 7 bases not matched to a gene; V was cut back by 0 bases and J by 0 bases. The germline V gene has CDR1 SGDLS and CDR2 YYNGEE. The complete variable domain, with remaining parts taken from reference TRBV9 and TRBJ2-1, reads DSGVTQTPKHLITATGQRVTLRCSPRSGDLSVYWYQQSLDQGLQFLIQYYNGEERAKGNILERFSAQQFPDLHSELNLSSLELGDSALYFCASSVGWGSGSSYNEQFFGPGTRLTVL.

This sequence joins TRBV10-3 and TRBJ2-3; maybe TRBD1 (6 bases). The germline V gene has CDR1 ENHRY and CDR2 SYGVKD. V lost 8 bases and J lost 2, with 14 bases in between. CDR3 size: 14 residues. The CDR3, as DNA: TGTGCCATCTCGGTAGGGGACAACACAGATACGCAGTATTTT. Translation: CAISVGDNTDTQYF.

The chain carries TRBV6-5 and TRBJ1-5; D is possibly TRBD1 (5 bases). V was trimmed by 5 bases and J by 5 bases, leaving 10 bases between them. This CDR3 is built from 13 residues. CDR1 and CDR2 (germline): MNHEY, SVGAGI. CDR3 in amino acids: CASSQGSDQPQHF. DNA for the CDR3: TGTGCCAGCAGTCAGGGTAGTGATCAGCCCCAGCATTTT.

With regard to this clone: Additional DNA sequences in this sample encode the identical CDR3. This chain uses TRBV6-1 with TRBJ2-7; D is uncertain. V was trimmed by 1 base and J by 2 bases, leaving 6 bases between them. CDR1 and CDR2 from the germline V gene are MNHNS and SASEGT. The CDR3 contains 13 residues. Here the CDR3 reads CASSEGGTYEQYF. As DNA, the CDR3 is TGTGCCAGCAGTGAAGGGGGTACCTACGAGCAGTACTTC.

The chain recombines TRBV29-1 with TRBJ2-4; weak D call: TRBD1 (6 bases). The germline V and J ends were trimmed by 4 bases and 6 bases, with 13 bases remaining between them. The germline V gene has CDR1 SQVTM and CDR2 ANQGSEA. CDR3 length equals 13 residues. The CDR3: CSVASRGLNIQYF. In DNA, the CDR3 is TGCAGCGTTGCCTCCAGGGGCTTAAACATTCAGTACTTC.

The chain joins TRBV6-5 to TRBJ1-4, with a possible D match to TRBD1 (5 bases). The CDR3 has 13 residues. Germline loops: CDR1 MNHEY, CDR2 SVGAGI. V lost 5 bases, J lost 4 bases, and 8 bases lay in between. This CDR3 reads CASSRRVNEKLFF. The CDR3 DNA follows: TGTGCCAGCAGTCGCAGGGTTAATGAAAAACTGTTTTTT.

The CDR3 sequence is CATKRGAGGYNEQFF. DNA for the CDR3: TGTGCCACAAAAAGGGGGGCGGGTGGTTACAATGAGCAGTTCTTC. The chain recombines TRBV27 with TRBJ2-1, with D perhaps being TRBD1 or TRBD2 (6 bases each). There are 15 residues in the CDR3. Germline CDR1 reads MNHEY; CDR2 reads SMNVEV (reference sequence). The V gene lost 10 bases and the J gene lost 4 bases, with 20 bases spanning the gap.

The chain couples TRBV7-9 to TRBJ1-1; D remains ambiguous. Germline-derived CDR1 and CDR2 are SEHNR and FQNEAQ (reference sequence). Trimming removed 3 bases at V and 2 bases at J, with 7 bases between. The CDR3 contains 13 residues. CDR3 loop: CASSFGLNTEAFF. The CDR3 nucleotides are TGTGCCAGCAGCTTCGGTCTTAACACTGAAGCTTTCTTT.

This clone is a singleton in its sample. V gene TRBV4-3 combines with J gene TRBJ2-1; TRBD1 agrees at 8 bases. Germline V gene lookup returns CDR1 LGHNA and CDR2 YSLEER. The V segment lost 0 bases and the J segment 4 bases; nucleotides outside the gene matches: 11. This CDR3 comprises 18 residues. Here the CDR3 reads CASSQEGSGQGAYNEQFF. DNA of the CDR3: TGCGCCAGCAGCCAAGAAGGATCGGGCCAGGGGGCTTACAATGAGCAGTTCTTC.

V is TRBV15 and J is TRBJ1-6, with TRBD1 matching 7 bases. There are 13 residues in the CDR3. V lost 8 bases to trimming and J lost 5 bases; unmatched junction nucleotides: 3. Germline assignment: CDR1 LNHNV and CDR2 YYDKDF (reference sequence). For the CDR3, the DNA is TGTGCCACCTCCGACAGGGATAATTCACCCCTCCACTTT. Its translation: CATSDRDNSPLHF.

The chain links TRBV18 to TRBJ1-2; D uncertain. This CDR3 contains 14 residues. V was trimmed by 7 bases and J by 4 bases, leaving 16 bases between them. The V gene's germline CDR1 is KGHSH and CDR2 LQKENI. CDR3 loop: CASFTTGSGYGYTF. The CDR3 coding sequence is TGTGCCAGCTTCACGACGGGTTCGGGCTATGGCTACACCTTC. Supplemented by reference TRBV18 and TRBJ1-2, the full variable domain reads NAGVMQNPRHLVRRRGQEARLRCSPMKGHSHVYWYRQLPEEGLKFMVYLQKENIIDESGMPKERFSAEFPKEGPSILRIQQVVRGDSAAYFCASFTTGSGYGYTFGSGTRLTVV.

The gene calls are TRBV7-3 and TRBJ2-3; 7 bases match TRBD2. The germline gives CDR1 SGHTA, CDR2 FQGTGA. V lost 5 bases, J lost 0 bases, and 11 bases stayed unmatched. The CDR3 length is 17 residues. Here the CDR3 DNA reads TGTGCCAGCAGCCCCAACGGGCTAGCGGCCAGCACAGATACGCAGTATTTT. Protein: CASSPNGLAASTDTQYF.

This sequence joins TRBV24-1 and TRBJ2-7; 9 positions agree with TRBD1. V shed 2 bases, J shed 5 bases, and the junction held 6 bases outside the gene matches. Germline CDR1 KGHDR, CDR2 SFDVKD. This CDR3 has 15 residues. CDR3 protein: CATSDSQGARDEQYF. DNA of the CDR3: TGTGCCACCAGTGATTCACAGGGGGCGCGGGACGAGCAGTACTTC.

The J gene is TRBJ1-2, the V gene TRBV19; D is undetermined. This CDR3 has 12 residues. The germline V gene encodes CDR1 LNHDA and CDR2 SQIVND (reference sequence). V was pared by 3 bases and J by 8 bases, with 10 bases between. The CDR3 loop is CASSIPTRGYTF. CDR3 in DNA: TGTGCCAGTAGTATCCCAACACGGGGCTACACCTTC.